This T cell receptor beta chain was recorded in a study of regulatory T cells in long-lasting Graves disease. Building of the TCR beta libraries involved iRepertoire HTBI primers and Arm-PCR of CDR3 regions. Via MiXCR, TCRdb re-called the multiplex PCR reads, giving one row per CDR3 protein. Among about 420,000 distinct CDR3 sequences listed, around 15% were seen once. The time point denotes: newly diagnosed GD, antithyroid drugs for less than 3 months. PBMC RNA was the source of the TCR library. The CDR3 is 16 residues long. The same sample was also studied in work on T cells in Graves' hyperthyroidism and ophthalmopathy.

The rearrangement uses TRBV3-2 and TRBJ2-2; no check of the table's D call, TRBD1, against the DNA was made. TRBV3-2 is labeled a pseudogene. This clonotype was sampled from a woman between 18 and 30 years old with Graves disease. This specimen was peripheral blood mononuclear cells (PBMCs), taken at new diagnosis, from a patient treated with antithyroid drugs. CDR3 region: CASSQAGVLVIGELFF. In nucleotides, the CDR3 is TGTGCCAGCAGCCAAGCAGGGGTGTTGGTCATCGGGGAGCTGTTTTTT.